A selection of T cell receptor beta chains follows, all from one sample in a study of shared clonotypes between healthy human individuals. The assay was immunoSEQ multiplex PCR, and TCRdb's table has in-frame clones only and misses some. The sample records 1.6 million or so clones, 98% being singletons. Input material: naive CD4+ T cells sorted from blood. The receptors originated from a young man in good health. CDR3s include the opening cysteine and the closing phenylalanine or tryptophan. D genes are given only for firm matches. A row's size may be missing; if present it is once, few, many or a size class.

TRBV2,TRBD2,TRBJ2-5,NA,TGTGCCAGCAGTGAAGAGGGTAGCGGGATATCCGGGACCCAGTACTTC,CASSEEGSGISGTQYF
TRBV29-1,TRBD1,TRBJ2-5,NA,TGCAGCGTTGTAGGGGGACAGGGTACAGAGACCCAGTACTTC,CSVVGGQGTETQYF
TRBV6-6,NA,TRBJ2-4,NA,TGTGCCAGCAGTCCCCGGGACAAAAACATTCAGTACTTC,CASSPRDKNIQYF
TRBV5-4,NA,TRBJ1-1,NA,TGTGCCAGCAGCTTGGGGACACTTGGGGGAGCGAACACTGAAGCTTTCTTT,CASSLGTLGGANTEAFF
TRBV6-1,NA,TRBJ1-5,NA,TGTGCCAGCAGTGGAGGGTCGACTGGGAATCAGCCCCAGCATTTT,CASSGGSTGNQPQHF
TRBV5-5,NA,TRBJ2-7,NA,TGTGCCAGCAGCTTGCTGGTTGCGGTGACCTACGAGCAGTACTTC,CASSLLVAVTYEQYF
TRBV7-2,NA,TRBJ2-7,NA,TGTGCCAGCAGCTTATATGCAGGGAGCTCCTACGAGCAGTACTTC,CASSLYAGSSYEQYF
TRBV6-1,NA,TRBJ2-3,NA,TGTGCCAGCGCTCATAGGGCGGGTGGCACAGATACGCAGTATTTT,CASAHRAGGTDTQYF
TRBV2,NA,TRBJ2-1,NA,TGTGCCAGCAGTGGGGCCGGAACTAGGGTCAATGAGCAGTTCTTC,CASSGAGTRVNEQFF
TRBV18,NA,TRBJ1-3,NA,TGTGCCAGCTCACCACAGGGGGTGGCTGGAAACACCATATATTTT,CASSPQGVAGNTIYF
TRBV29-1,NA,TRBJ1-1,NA,TGCAGCGTTGAAAGGAACACTGAAGCTTTCTTT,CSVERNTEAFF
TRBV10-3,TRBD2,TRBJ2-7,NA,TGTGCCATCAGCGTGTTAGCGGGAGCCTACGAGCAGTACTTC,CAISVLAGAYEQYF
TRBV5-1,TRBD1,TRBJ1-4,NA,TGCGCCAGCAGCGGGGACAGCGGAAATGAAAAACTGTTTTTT,CASSGDSGNEKLFF
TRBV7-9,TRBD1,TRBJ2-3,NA,TGTGCCAGCAGCCTACAGGGGTCAACAGATACGCAGTATTTT,CASSLQGSTDTQYF
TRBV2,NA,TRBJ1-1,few,TGTGCCAGCAGTGGGACAGCCAACACTGAAGCTTTCTTT,CASSGTANTEAFF
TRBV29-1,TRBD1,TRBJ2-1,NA,TGCAGCGTAAATCCGGGACAGGGTTACAATGAGCAGTTCTTC,CSVNPGQGYNEQFF
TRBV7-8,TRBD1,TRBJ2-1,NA,TGTGCCAGCAGCCCCGGGACAGGGGGGTTCTTC,CASSPGTGGFF
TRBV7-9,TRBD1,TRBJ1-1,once,TGTGCCAGCAGTAGGACAGGTAACACTGAAGCTTTCTTT,CASSRTGNTEAFF
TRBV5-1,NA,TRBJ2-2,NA,TGCGCCAGCAGCTTAGCAGCCGGGGAGCTGTTTTTT,CASSLAAGELFF
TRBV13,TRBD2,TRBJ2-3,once,TGTGCCAGCACCCCCGGTTACGGGACTAGCGTTCCAGATACGCAGTATTTT,CASTPGYGTSVPDTQYF
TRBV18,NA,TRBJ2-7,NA,TGTGCCAGCTCACCGACAGCTACCTACGAGCAGTACTTC,CASSPTATYEQYF
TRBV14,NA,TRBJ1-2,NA,TGTGCCAGCAGCCAACGGGACCTCTATGGCTACACCTTC,CASSQRDLYGYTF
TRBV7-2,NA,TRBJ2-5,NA,TGTGCCAGCAGCCTCAGCAGGGAGACCCAGTACTTC,CASSLSRETQYF
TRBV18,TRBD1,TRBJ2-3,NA,TGTGCCAGCTCACCTCTTCGGACGACGGGACAGAGCACAGATACGCAGTATTTT,CASSPLRTTGQSTDTQYF
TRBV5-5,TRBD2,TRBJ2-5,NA,TGTGCCAGCAGCAATTCCGGACTAGCGGGAGTAGAGACCCAGTACTTC,CASSNSGLAGVETQYF
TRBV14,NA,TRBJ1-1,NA,TGTGCCAGCAGCCCCCAAATGAGGACTGAAGCTTTCTTT,CASSPQMRTEAFF
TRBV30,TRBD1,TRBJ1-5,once,TGTGCCTGGAGTCCCGGACAGGGGCATCAGCCCCAGCATTTT,CAWSPGQGHQPQHF
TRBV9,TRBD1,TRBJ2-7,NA,TGTGCCAGCAGCGTTGGGCAGGGGGTAGTCCACGAGCAGTACTTC,CASSVGQGVVHEQYF
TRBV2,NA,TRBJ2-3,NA,TGTGCCAGCTCAAGTGATAGCACAGATACGCAGTATTTT,CASSSDSTDTQYF
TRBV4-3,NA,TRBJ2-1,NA,TGCGCCAGCAGCCAACTGTCCGGCAATGAGCAGTTCTTC,CASSQLSGNEQFF
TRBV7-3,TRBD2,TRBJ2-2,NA,TGTGCCAGCAGCCGAACTAGCGGGAGAGGCACCGGGGAGCTGTTTTTT,CASSRTSGRGTGELFF
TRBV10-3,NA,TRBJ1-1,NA,TGTGCCATCAGCCAAAGCGGCCATTACACTGAAGCTTTCTTT,CAISQSGHYTEAFF
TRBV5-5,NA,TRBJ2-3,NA,TGTGCCAGCAGCTCACACAGGGATAACACAGATACGCAGTATTTT,CASSSHRDNTDTQYF
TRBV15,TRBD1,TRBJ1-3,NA,TGTGCCACCAGCAGCGAACCACAGGGGGGAAACACCATATATTTT,CATSSEPQGGNTIYF
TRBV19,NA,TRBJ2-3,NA,TGTGCCAGTAGCGACTTGTCAGGTTTGCGTACGCAGTATTTT,CASSDLSGLRTQYF
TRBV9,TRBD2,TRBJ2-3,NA,TGTGCCAGCGGCAGGGAGCGGGAGACGCGAGATACGCAGTATTTT,CASGRERETRDTQYF
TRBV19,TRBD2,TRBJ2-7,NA,TGTGCCAGTAGTATGGCGGCTAGCGGTTTACTCTACGAGCAGTACTTC,CASSMAASGLLYEQYF
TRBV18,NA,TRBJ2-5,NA,TGTGCCAGCTCGGGACTCCGCCAAGAGACCCAGTACTTC,CASSGLRQETQYF
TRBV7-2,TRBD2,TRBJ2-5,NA,TGTGCCAGCAGCTCCCGGGGGGGAAGGGAGTCAGAGACCCAGTACTTC,CASSSRGGRESETQYF
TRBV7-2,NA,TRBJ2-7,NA,TGTGCCAGCAGCTTAGAGGGCCCTGTCTCACGCGAGCAGTACTTC,CASSLEGPVSREQYF
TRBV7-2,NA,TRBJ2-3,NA,TGTGCCAGCAGCTTAATCGGTGGGCAAGGCCGGGAGTATTTT,CASSLIGGQGREYF
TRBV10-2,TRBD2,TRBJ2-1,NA,TGCGCCACCTCGACTAGCGGGAGCTCCCAGGAGGGTGAGCAGTTCTTC,CATSTSGSSQEGEQFF
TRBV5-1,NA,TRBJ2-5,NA,TGCGCCAGCAGACTGGCTAGTATTAAGGAGGCCCAGTACTTC,CASRLASIKEAQYF
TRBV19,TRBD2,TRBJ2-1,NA,TGTGCCAGTAAGGGTCCTAGCGGGATGGGGAACAATGAGCAGTTCTTC,CASKGPSGMGNNEQFF
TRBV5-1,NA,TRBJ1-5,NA,TGCGCCAGCAGCTTGGGATCCGGTAGCAATCAGCCCCAGCATTTT,CASSLGSGSNQPQHF
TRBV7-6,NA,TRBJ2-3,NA,TGTGCCAGCAGCTTATTATCAGATACGCAGTATTTT,CASSLLSDTQYF
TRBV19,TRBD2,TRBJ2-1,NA,TGTGCCAGTACCAAACGGGGGACTAGCGGGAGTCGTACCTACAATGAGCAGTTCTTC,CASTKRGTSGSRTYNEQFF
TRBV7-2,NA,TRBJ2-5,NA,TGTGCCAGCACCTTTACGCAGGTCAGGGCGGAGACCCAGTACTTC,CASTFTQVRAETQYF
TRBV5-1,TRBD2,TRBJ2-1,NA,TGCGCCAGCAGCTCGGGACTAGCAGATTACAATGAGCAGTTCTTC,CASSSGLADYNEQFF
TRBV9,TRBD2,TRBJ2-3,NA,TGTGCCAGCAGCGTAGCTTTGACTAGCGGGAGATCAGATACGCAGTATTTT,CASSVALTSGRSDTQYF
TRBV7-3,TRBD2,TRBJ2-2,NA,TGTGCCAGCAGCTCAGCGGGAGCGAACACCGGGGAGCTGTTTTTT,CASSSAGANTGELFF
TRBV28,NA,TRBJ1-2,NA,TGTGCCAGCAGTTTTGTCTATGGCTACACCTTC,CASSFVYGYTF
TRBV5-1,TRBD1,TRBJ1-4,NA,TGCGCCAGCAGCCGCGACAGGGGGCGGGATGAAAAACTGTTTTTT,CASSRDRGRDEKLFF
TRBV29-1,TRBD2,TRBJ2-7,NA,TGCAGCGTCCGTCTTCTGACTAGCGGGCAGAGATACGAGCAGTACTTC,CSVRLLTSGQRYEQYF
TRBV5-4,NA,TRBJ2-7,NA,TGTGCCAGCAGCTTGTCTGTACAGGCCGGCTACGAGCAGTACTTC,CASSLSVQAGYEQYF
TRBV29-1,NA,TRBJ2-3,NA,TGCAGCGTTGACGGTAATGGAGATACGCAGTATTTT,CSVDGNGDTQYF
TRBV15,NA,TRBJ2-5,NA,TGTGCCACCAGCAGATTGGACAGCCAAGAGACCCAGTACTTC,CATSRLDSQETQYF
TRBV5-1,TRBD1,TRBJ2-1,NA,TGCGCCAGCAGCCCGGGGTGGGGACAGGTCTACAATGAGCAGTTCTTC,CASSPGWGQVYNEQFF
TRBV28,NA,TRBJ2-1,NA,TGTGCCAGTTCTGACACTCCCTACAATGAGCAGTTCTTC,CASSDTPYNEQFF